This T cell receptor (beta chain) was observed in a study of shared clonotypes between healthy human individuals. Background on the study: CD4 naive cells filled three plates per donor, CD4 memory three, CD8 naive two and CD8 memory one.

Splitting of each subset's genomic DNA was done evenly across several immunoSEQ plates. Here immunoSEQ multiplex PCR was the method, and the copy in TCRdb shows in-frame clones only, minus some. This sample has 1.5 million to 2.5 million clones, with just under 95% found just once. This CDR3 is built from 15 residues. The germline gives CDR1 SEHNR, CDR2 FQNEAQ (reference sequence). Germline trimming cut 3 bases from V and 4 bases from J; bases unmatched to any gene: 8. The naive CD8 fraction comprised CD45RO-negative cells positively selected for CCR7 and excluded terminally differentiated effector memory CD45RA+ cells.

This TCR came from a man younger than 35 in good health. This chain connects TRBV7-9 to TRBJ2-5, with 7 bases aligning to TRBD2. Material for sequencing was naive CD8+ T cells sorted from blood. The CDR3 DNA follows: TGTGCCAGCAGCTTTATTTTGACGGGGGGAGAGACCCAGTACTTC. Encoded protein: CASSFILTGGETQYF.